A single sample gave rise to the 13 T cell receptor beta chains below, sequenced in a study of CD8 T cells in ankylosing spondylitis. Using its own MiXCR run on the 5' RACE reads, TCRdb lists one record per CDR3 protein. The data contain 100,000 to 150,000 distinct CDR3 sequences, approximately 17% of them seen just once; the ten biggest clones take up roughly a third. Study-wide points: Eight highly homologous variants formed a TCR beta motif that appeared characteristic of ankylosing spondylitis blood.

Their cognate antigens are unknown. Sequencing was carried out using blood, either unsorted or a sorted T cell fraction (not recorded which). These receptors were taken from a male donor with ankylosing spondylitis.

This clonotype was counted only a few times. CDR3 in amino acids: CASSLLYGAGEGSSYEQYF. Written as DNA, the CDR3 is TGTGCCAGCAGTTTATTGTACGGTGCAGGGGAGGGGAGCTCCTACGAGCAGTACTTC. The chain links TRBV27 to TRBJ2-7; TRBD2 might be the D (7 bases). The CDR3 has 19 residues. The V end was cut by 1 base, the J end by 0 bases, with 22 bases between. The germline V gene encodes CDR1 MNHEY and CDR2 SMNVEV (reference sequence).

This chain joins TRBV7-9 and TRBJ2-1, with 12 bases identical to TRBD2. Trimming took 5 bases from V and 4 from J; bases not matched to a gene: 6. Germline lookup yields CDR1 SEHNR and CDR2 FQNEAQ (reference sequence). This CDR3 has 16 amino acids. CDR3 nucleotide sequence: TGTGCCAGCAGCGCCCGGACTAGCGGGAATTACAATGAGCAGTTCTTC. Translation: CASSARTSGNYNEQFF.

This clonotype was seen a handful of times. The chain recombines TRBV10-3 with TRBJ2-5; TRBD2 might be the D (6 bases). V lost 4 bases and J 5 bases, leaving 14 bases between the germline ends. Germline V gives CDR1 ENHRY, CDR2 SYGVKD. The CDR3 runs 14 residues. The DNA for the CDR3 is TGTGCCATCAGTGCGGGAGAAGTTCAGGAGACCCAGTACTTC. Translating gives CAISAGEVQETQYF.

This clonotype was counted only a few times. The chain links TRBV3-1 to TRBJ2-7; D tentatively reads TRBD1 or TRBD2 (5 bases each). CDR3 length: 14 residues. Germline assignment: CDR1 LGHDT and CDR2 YNNKEL (reference sequence). The ends were cut back, 4 bases at V and 0 bases at J, with 10 bases in the middle. The CDR3 here is CASSPGTFSYEQYF. CDR3 coding DNA: TGTGCCAGCAGCCCCGGGACGTTCTCCTACGAGCAGTACTTC.

The chain couples TRBV7-8 to TRBJ2-7; 13 nucleotides line up with TRBD2. V shed 5 bases, J shed 2 bases, and the junction held 6 bases outside the gene matches. The CDR3 has 16 amino acids. Germline V gene data show CDR1 as SGHVS and CDR2 as FQNEAQ. The CDR3 bases are TGTGCCAGCAGCCCGGGACTAGCGGGAATCGCCTACGAGCAGTACTTC. Translating it yields CASSPGLAGIAYEQYF.

This clonotype showed up just a few times. The J gene is TRBJ2-1, the V gene TRBV27; no reliable D call. Germline lookup yields CDR1 MNHEY and CDR2 SMNVEV (reference sequence). Trimming pared 7 bases from V and 1 base from J, leaving 11 bases between. This CDR3 spans 14 amino acids. CDR3: CASTHSRSYNEQFF. In DNA form, the CDR3 reads TGTGCCAGCACCCACTCGCGATCCTACAATGAGCAGTTCTTC.

This sequence joins TRBV7-3 and TRBJ2-1, with 9 bases matching TRBD2. CDR3 size: 18 residues. The germline V gene has CDR1 SGHTA and CDR2 FQGTGA. The V and J ends lost 2 bases and 6 bases, in that order; junction bases with no gene match: 14. This CDR3 reads CASSLGFRGLAGGNEQFF. The CDR3 DNA follows: TGTGCCAGCAGCTTAGGGTTCCGGGGACTAGCAGGGGGCAATGAGCAGTTCTTC.

The V call is TRBV28, the J call TRBJ2-7; D possibly matches TRBD1 or TRBD2 (7 bases each). V shed 2 bases and J shed 0 bases, with 11 bases lying between them. Germline CDR1 reads MDHEN; CDR2 reads SYDVKM. The CDR3 loop spans 15 amino acids. The CDR3 region has the DNA TGTGCCAGCAGTTTAGACAGGGACTACTCCTACGAGCAGTACTTC. It specifies CASSLDRDYSYEQYF.

The rearrangement uses TRBV29-1 and TRBJ2-1, with D unclear. This CDR3 is 15 amino acids long. Trimming took 0 bases from V and 0 from J, leaving 9 bases between them. CDR1 and CDR2 from the germline V gene are SQVTM and ANQGSEA. The CDR3 sequence is CSVEDGLGSYNEQFF. The DNA of the CDR3 is TGCAGCGTTGAAGATGGGCTAGGCTCCTACAATGAGCAGTTCTTC.

The chain carries TRBV7-9 and TRBJ2-7; possible D gene TRBD1, 6 bases. Trimming took off 0 bases at V and 2 bases at J, with 11 bases between the two ends. Germline V gene sequence: CDR1 SEHNR, CDR2 FQNEAQ (reference sequence). The CDR3 runs to 15 residues. In nucleotides, the CDR3 is TGTGCCAGCAGCTTAGCCCAGGGGACGGCCTACGAGCAGTACTTC. This gives the protein CASSLAQGTAYEQYF.

This clonotype was seen only once. CDR3 bases: TGTGCCAGCAGCACGAGCGGGGACGACTACGAAAAACTGTTTTTT. Protein: CASSTSGDDYEKLFF. V is TRBV9 and J is TRBJ1-4, with a possible D match to TRBD1 (5 bases). V was cut by 4 bases and J by 8 bases, with 18 bases left in between. Germline loops: CDR1 SGDLS, CDR2 YYNGEE. The CDR3 loop spans 15 amino acids.

In this sample, this clonotype turned up many times. The chain links TRBV12-3 or TRBV12-4 to TRBJ1-1; D gene uncertain. The CDR3 extends over 14 amino acids. V was pared by 2 bases and J by 2 bases, with 9 bases between. The CDR3 is CASSLLSSNTEAFF. CDR3 nucleotides: TGTGCCAGCAGTTTATTGAGTTCCAACACTGAAGCTTTCTTT.

This clonotype was counted between two and nine times. The chain uses TRBV3-1 and TRBJ1-1; tentative D call: TRBD1 (6 bases). Trimming removed 4 bases at V and 7 bases at J, with 7 bases between. CDR3 size: 11 residues. In germline, CDR1 is LGHDT, CDR2 YNNKEL (reference sequence). CDR3 amino acids: CASSRTDEAFF. The CDR3 nucleotides are TGTGCCAGCAGCCGGACAGATGAAGCTTTCTTT.